The rows below give T cell receptor beta chains drawn from one sample of a study of T cells in Graves' hyperthyroidism and ophthalmopathy. TCRdb re-derived calls from the multiplex PCR reads in MiXCR, one entry per CDR3 protein. The table has 470,000 or so distinct CDR3 sequences, less than 25% seen once; the top ten hold roughly 29%. The sequenced sample consisted of blood. These receptors were obtained from a man between 18 and 29 years old with Graves' hyperthyroidism. The CDR3 runs from the conserved cysteine through the conserved F or W. D genes are given only for firm matches. A clone size is listed for some rows: how often the clone was seen (once, few, many), or a class if it is expanded.

TRBD2,TRBV7-2,TRBJ2-7,few,TGTGCCAGCAGCCCCCAGCGGGGGCCCTCCTACGAGCAGTACTTC,CASSPQRGPSYEQYF
-,TRBV6-1,TRBJ1-1,-,TGTGCCAGCAGTGTGGGCAGATACACTGAAGCTTTCTTT,CASSVGRYTEAFF
TRBD1,TRBV7-9,TRBJ1-1,many,TGTGCCAGCAGCACCTCGGACAGGGGTGCTTTCTTT,CASSTSDRGAFF
TRBD2,TRBV11-2,TRBJ2-7,many,TGTGCCAGCAGCTCCCCGGGACTAGCGGGGGCGTACGAGCAGTACTTC,CASSSPGLAGAYEQYF
-,TRBV29-1,TRBJ1-2,-,TGCAGCGTTGAGGCAGAAGCTAACTATGGCTACACCTTC,CSVEAEANYGYTF
-,TRBV6-2/TRBV6-3,TRBJ2-7,many,TGTGCCAGCAATACACTGCGGGGTTCCGCCTACGAGCAGTACTTC,CASNTLRGSAYEQYF
-,TRBV27,TRBJ2-7,few,TGTGCCAGCAGTTACGGCGGGGGCACCTACGAGCAGTACTTC,CASSYGGGTYEQYF
TRBD1,TRBV7-8,TRBJ2-7,many,TGTGCCAGCAATCTCGGACAGGGGTCGGGTTCCTACGAGCAGTACTTC,CASNLGQGSGSYEQYF
-,TRBV11-2,TRBJ1-2,many,TGTGCCAGCAGCTTAACAGGGAGTGACTATGGCTACACCTTC,CASSLTGSDYGYTF
-,TRBV4-2,TRBJ1-2,few,TGTGCCAGCAGCCACCACTTTGGGACGTTCGAAGGGTATGGCTACACCTTC,CASSHHFGTFEGYGYTF
TRBD1,TRBV6-1,TRBJ2-7,few,TGTGCCAGCAGCGGATGGGACAGGGGGCCGAGAGAGCAGTACTTC,CASSGWDRGPREQYF
-,TRBV6-2/TRBV6-3,TRBJ2-7,many,TGTGCCAGCAGTTACTCGGACCTTGTGACTGAGCAGTACTTC,CASSYSDLVTEQYF
-,TRBV30,TRBJ2-7,many,TGTGCCTGGAGTGTGAGACTGGACTACGAGCAGTACTTC,CAWSVRLDYEQYF
-,TRBV5-1,TRBJ1-1,many,TGCGCCAGCAGCTTGGTGGCGGTCATGAACACTGAAGCTTTCTTT,CASSLVAVMNTEAFF
-,TRBV9,TRBJ1-2,many,TGTGCCAGCAGCGTAGCTGAGATTAATAACTATGGCTACACCTTC,CASSVAEINNYGYTF
-,TRBV28,TRBJ1-2,many,TGTGCCAGCAGTTTAGGGAGCGACTATGGCTACACCTTC,CASSLGSDYGYTF
-,TRBV7-6,TRBJ2-2,many,TGTGCCAGCAGCTTAGTGCAGAACACCGGGGAGCTGTTTTTT,CASSLVQNTGELFF
TRBD2,TRBV20-1,TRBJ2-5,-,TGCAGTGCTAGTTACACTAGCGGGGGGGCTCGGGAGACCCAGTACTTC,CSASYTSGGARETQYF
-,TRBV9,TRBJ1-1,many,TGTGCCAGCAGCACCCGCGCAGAGGACACTGAAGCTTTCTTT,CASSTRAEDTEAFF
-,TRBV19,TRBJ2-7,many,TGTGCCAGTAGTATGGGCGGAGGATCCTACGAGCAGTACTTC,CASSMGGGSYEQYF
TRBD1,TRBV12-3/TRBV12-4,TRBJ1-5,many,TGTGCCAGCAATTCAGGGACAGTACAACAGCCCCAGCATTTT,CASNSGTVQQPQHF
TRBD1,TRBV9,TRBJ1-2,-,TGTGCCAGCAGCGTAGAAGTCAGGGGGGACTATGGCTACACCTTC,CASSVEVRGDYGYTF
-,TRBV27,TRBJ1-5,many,TGTGCCAGCAGTCCCGGGACGGGGGTTTTAAATCAGCCCCAGCATTTT,CASSPGTGVLNQPQHF
-,TRBV19,TRBJ1-5,many,TGTGCCAGTAGTATGGCTGGGGGGGCGCACCAGCCCCAGCATTTT,CASSMAGGAHQPQHF
TRBD1,TRBV18,TRBJ1-1,many,TGTGCCAGCTCACCTGCGACAGGGCCCCCGATGAACACTGAAGCTTTCTTT,CASSPATGPPMNTEAFF
TRBD2,TRBV6-1,TRBJ2-5,-,TGTGCCAGCGGAGAGACTAGCGCGGGGACCCAGTACTTC,CASGETSAGTQYF
TRBD2,TRBV9,TRBJ2-2,-,TGTGCCAGCAGCGTAGGTGTGGCGGGGGGGCCGACCGGGGAGCTGTTTTTT,CASSVGVAGGPTGELFF
-,TRBV12-3/TRBV12-4,TRBJ2-7,many,TGTGCCAGCAGTTTAAGTGAGGGGTCTAGCGAGCAGTACTTC,CASSLSEGSSEQYF
-,TRBV2,TRBJ2-5,many,TGTGCCAGCAATGTCCCCAGGGGATGGGAGACCCAGTACTTC,CASNVPRGWETQYF
TRBD1,TRBV15,TRBJ1-1,many,TGTGCCACCAGCAGAGGAAGGACAGGGCGGTTCGCTGAAGCTTTCTTT,CATSRGRTGRFAEAFF
-,TRBV12-3/TRBV12-4,TRBJ1-2,many,TGTGCCAGCAGTTTAGCTAGGGGCGAACCCTCTAACTATGGCTACACCTTC,CASSLARGEPSNYGYTF
TRBD1,TRBV28,TRBJ2-7,many,TGTGCCAGCAGTTTATTTGCGACAGGGGCTTACGAGCAGTACTTC,CASSLFATGAYEQYF
-,TRBV6-1,TRBJ1-5,many,TGTGCCAGCAGTATAAATAGCAATCAGCCCCAGCATTTT,CASSINSNQPQHF
TRBD1,TRBV12-3/TRBV12-4,TRBJ2-3,few,TGTGCCAGCAGTCCTGACAGGGCCGAGCAGTATTTT,CASSPDRAEQYF
-,TRBV10-3,TRBJ1-1,-,TGTGCCATCAGTGAGTCTGAAGGAAAAGGGGCTTTCTTT,CAISESEGKGAFF
-,TRBV6-2/TRBV6-3,TRBJ2-5,many,TGTGCCAGCAGTTACTCGCCAGGGCAGGTTGAGACCCAGTACTTC,CASSYSPGQVETQYF
-,TRBV12-3/TRBV12-4,TRBJ1-3,-,TGTGCCAGCAGTTTAACCGGGCCGCTGGCTTCTGGAAACGCCATATATTTT,CASSLTGPLASGNAIYF
-,TRBV7-2,TRBJ2-7,few,TGTGCCAGCAGCCCCGGGACACCCTACGAGCAGTACTTC,CASSPGTPYEQYF
TRBD1,TRBV27,TRBJ1-3,many,TGTGCCAGCAGTTTCCCTATAAGGACAGGGGATGGAAACACCATATATTTT,CASSFPIRTGDGNTIYF
TRBD2,TRBV6-1,TRBJ2-5,-,TGTGCCAGCAGTGAAAAATGGGCGGGAGGGCCGGAGACCCAGTACTTC,CASSEKWAGGPETQYF
-,TRBV20-1,TRBJ2-7,-,TGCAGCCCCGCGGGGGCGATCAACGAGCAGTACTTC,CSPAGAINEQYF
-,TRBV27,TRBJ1-1,once,TGTGCCAGCAGTCCAACCCTCCCGGGCAGGGGCGGTGAAGCTTTCTTT,CASSPTLPGRGGEAFF
TRBD1,TRBV18,TRBJ2-4,few,TGTGCCAGCTCACCACTTGCAGGGGGAGCGGAAAACATTCAGTACTTC,CASSPLAGGAENIQYF
TRBD1,TRBV20-1,TRBJ1-2,many,TGCAGTGCTAGAGGCCTTGGGACAGGATCTAACTATGGCTACACCTTC,CSARGLGTGSNYGYTF
-,TRBV29-1,TRBJ1-1,many,TGCAGCGTTGAAGAGATGGCGGTTCCGAACACTGAAGCTTTCTTT,CSVEEMAVPNTEAFF
-,TRBV6-1,TRBJ1-1,-,TGTGCCAGCAGTGACCCCGAGGGCGGAACTGAAGCTTTCTTT,CASSDPEGGTEAFF
-,TRBV30,TRBJ2-7,few,TGTGCCTGTTCCGGGACGGCTTCCTACGAGCAGTACTTC,CACSGTASYEQYF
-,TRBV7-8,TRBJ1-5,-,TGTGCCAGCAGCTTAGTGGGGGGCGGGGGCAATCAGCCCCAGCATTTT,CASSLVGGGGNQPQHF
-,TRBV6-1,TRBJ2-7,many,TGTGCCAGCAAGGTCGGCGGCTCCTACGAGCAGTACTTC,CASKVGGSYEQYF
-,TRBV20-1,TRBJ1-2,many,TGCAGTGCTAGAGATCCGCGGAGCTATGGCTACACCTTC,CSARDPRSYGYTF
-,TRBV28,TRBJ1-2,many,TGTGCCAGCTCGGCGCTCTATGGCTACACCTTC,CASSALYGYTF